The present entry profiles one T cell receptor beta chain with its context. Its antigen target is currently unknown. No base qualities exist here, and no much larger clone lies one base off it. This sample is drawn from a study of CD8 T cells in Susac syndrome (dated by TCRdb to the late 2010s). In the study overall: Among the Susac syndrome patients who were sequenced, clinically active disease was present in about six and clinical remission was observed in 8 or 9. At blood withdrawal, Susac syndrome patients were either therapy-naive, taking corticosteroids (in some cases with IVIg as well), or taking IVIg alone. Whether CD8+ T cell activation and differentiation in Susac syndrome was antigen driven was tested using repertoire sequencing. The research as a whole found: No clonal expansion was detected in the CD4+ T cell repertoire of Susac syndrome patients. The TCR sequencing and HLA analysis was acknowledged to have included a relatively small number of individuals.

Peripheral blood CD8+ and CD4+ T cells from healthy donors, Susac syndrome patients and multiple sclerosis patients were profiled using high-throughput TCR beta sequencing. The Susac syndrome patients fulfilled recently defined diagnostic criteria for either definite or probable disease. Bulk CD8+ and CD4+ T cells were purified by magnetic negative isolation, whereas CD8+ TEMRA cells were enriched by FACS. Blood was collected in EDTA tubes and processed within 24 hours, with PBMCs isolated through density gradient centrifugation. PBMCs intended for TCR sequencing were frozen in liquid nitrogen and were later thawed in a 37 degrees C water bath. Purity of sorted or isolated CD4+, CD8+ and CD8+ TEMRA cells was at least 90%. RNA was extracted using the RNeasy kit, and about 0.45 to 1 microgram was reverse transcribed with random hexamers. TCR beta CDR3 regions were amplified with the immunoSEQ multiplex PCR assay covering 54 Vbeta and 13 Jbeta segments. To correct PCR amplification bias, a synthetic template baseline was used for both primer optimization and computational correction. The authors processed their data as follows. Reads were annotated to V, D and J genes per IMGT and analyzed with immunoSEQ Analyzer, keeping only productive sequences. To calculate clonality, Shannon entropy was normalized by log2 of the number of productive unique sequences and then subtracted from one. For each patient and control, public and private clones were evaluated within the 100 most prevalent clones. Susac-specific clones were defined as absent from healthy and MS cohorts, over a thousand published viral clones and other ImmuneACCESS disease sequences. TCRdb redid the processing of the public reads, applying fastp at Q25 and MiXCR, and retained in-frame beta chains. CDR3 protein duplicates are merged, each entry listing the most common genes and DNA. The authors' filters were not applied to this entry. For this sample the table gives 150,000 to 200,000 distinct CDR3 sequences, of which nearly 97% were detected only once. The ten biggest clones cover around 0.096% of the sample.

Specimen: CD4+ T cells from PBMCs. The sequence came from a human donor with Susac syndrome.

The CDR3 here reads CASSSQDYLPGTDTQYF. The DNA reads TGCGCCAGCAGCTCACAGGACTACCTACCCGGCACAGATACGCAGTATTTT. Recombination connected TRBV5-1 to TRBJ2-3; TRBD2 might be the D gene, on 6 matching bases. Trimming costs V 3 bases and J 1 base, and their ends lie 18 bases apart. Spanning cysteine to phenylalanine, the CDR3 consists of 17 amino acids. CDR3 DNA only is kept here, 51 bases in frame from base 1. Based on the germline V gene, the CDR1 and CDR2 sequences are SGHRS and YFSETQ.